This is a list of T cell receptor beta chains from one sample in a study of CD8 T cells in ankylosing spondylitis. Using its own MiXCR run on the 5' RACE reads, TCRdb lists one record per CDR3 protein. This sample has about 510,000 distinct CDR3 sequences, with approximately 5.3% found just once. Sequenced input: blood, either unsorted or a sorted T cell fraction (not recorded which). These receptor sequences come from a male donor with ankylosing spondylitis. Each CDR3 is given with its conserved first and last residue. D genes are given only for firm matches. Where a row states a size, it is once, few, many or the class of an expanded clone; other rows omit it.

- TRBJ1-2 TRBV10-1 many CASSGPVNRVIRLDDYTF TGCGCCAGCAGTGGCCCGGTGAACAGGGTTATTCGGTTGGATGACTACACCTTC
- TRBJ1-1 TRBV7-2 - CASSLGGWGQNRFF TGTGCCAGCAGCTTAGGCGGATGGGGCCAGAATCGATTCTTT
- TRBJ2-3 TRBV5-5 many CASSGGGFGTDTQYF TGTGCCAGCAGCGGAGGGGGTTTTGGCACAGATACGCAGTATTTT
- TRBJ2-5 TRBV15 many CATSRDQHQETQYF TGTGCCACCAGCAGAGACCAACACCAAGAGACCCAGTACTTC
- TRBJ2-5 TRBV11-1 - CASSFTPYQETQYF TGTGCCAGCAGCTTTACACCGTACCAAGAGACCCAGTACTTC
TRBD2 TRBJ2-1 TRBV6-2/TRBV6-3 - CASSPRGLAGGPDPTGDNEQFF TGTGCCAGCAGTCCCCGCGGACTAGCGGGAGGGCCAGACCCTACCGGAGACAATGAGCAGTTCTTC
- TRBJ1-6 TRBV4-2 many CASSQERSPLHF TGTGCCAGCAGCCAAGAAAGGTCACCCCTCCACTTT
- TRBJ1-2 TRBV6-5 many CASSFGPRFYGYTF TGTGCCAGCAGTTTCGGACCGAGATTCTATGGCTACACCTTC
- TRBJ1-1 TRBV5-1 many CASSTIHRDTEAFF TGCGCCAGCAGCACCATTCACAGGGACACTGAAGCTTTCTTT
- TRBJ1-3 TRBV18 - CASSPDRTLSGNTIYF TGTGCCAGCTCACCTGACAGGACTCTCTCTGGAAACACCATATATTTT
TRBD2 TRBJ2-3 TRBV20-1 many CSARDQGSGGTDTQYF TGCAGTGCTAGAGATCAAGGTAGCGGGGGTACAGATACGCAGTATTTT
- TRBJ2-1 TRBV5-6 - CASSLGPWVAYNEQFF TGTGCCAGCAGCTTGGGACCGTGGGTGGCCTACAATGAGCAGTTCTTC
- TRBJ2-2 TRBV29-1 many CSVEMWAGELFF TGCAGCGTTGAGATGTGGGCCGGGGAGCTGTTTTTT
- TRBJ2-1 TRBV29-1 many CSVAPTSQHEQFF TGCAGCGTTGCCCCGACCTCTCAACATGAGCAGTTCTTC
TRBD2 TRBJ2-1 TRBV20-1 few CSASLAGDDEQFF TGCAGTGCTAGCCTAGCGGGAGACGATGAGCAGTTCTTC
- TRBJ2-1 TRBV5-5 many CASSAGTAYPWQFF TGTGCCAGCAGCGCCGGGACCGCCTATCCGTGGCAGTTCTTC
- TRBJ2-7 TRBV5-4 many CASSRDGTSYEQYF TGTGCCAGCAGCAGGGACGGGACATCCTACGAGCAGTACTTC
- TRBJ1-2 TRBV5-6 many CASRWEKVLGYTF TGTGCCAGCAGGTGGGAAAAGGTGCTTGGCTACACCTTC
TRBD2 TRBJ2-7 TRBV5-1 - CASSQLAAGSNEQYF TGCGCCAGCAGCCAACTAGCGGCAGGGTCCAACGAGCAGTACTTC
TRBD2 TRBJ2-5 TRBV3-1 few CASSHLAAQETQYF TGTGCCAGCAGTCACCTAGCGGCGCAAGAGACCCAGTACTTC
TRBD2 TRBJ2-3 TRBV20-1 - CSARDSLAERTDTQYF TGCAGTGCTAGAGATTCTCTAGCGGAACGCACAGATACGCAGTATTTT
- TRBJ2-5 TRBV24-1 many CATSDSAQRPTQYF TGTGCCACCAGTGATTCGGCTCAACGGCCGACCCAGTACTTC
- TRBJ1-2 TRBV29-1 many CSAKNRANYGYTF TGCAGCGCCAAAAACAGGGCGAACTATGGCTACACCTTC
- TRBJ2-2 TRBV29-1 many CSVVGRNTGELFF TGCAGCGTTGTGGGGCGGAACACCGGGGAGCTGTTTTTT
TRBD1 TRBJ1-5 TRBV20-1 - CSVRTGQAQPQHF TGCAGTGTTCGGACCGGACAGGCCCAGCCCCAGCATTTT
- TRBJ2-3 TRBV20-1 many CSANPDTQYF TGCAGTGCTAATCCAGATACGCAGTATTTT
TRBD2 TRBJ2-1 TRBV11-2 many CASSLDPSGGPGSF TGTGCCAGCAGCTTAGATCCTAGCGGAGGGCCGGGTAGCTTC
- TRBJ1-1 TRBV27 - CASSSRDGENTEAFF TGTGCCAGCAGTTCGAGGGACGGAGAGAACACTGAAGCTTTCTTT
- TRBJ2-1 TRBV6-2/TRBV6-3 many CASSSLHNEQFF TGTGCCAGCAGTTCCCTCCACAATGAGCAGTTCTTC
- TRBJ2-3 TRBV29-1 many CSVEVGNTDTQYF TGCAGCGTTGAAGTAGGGAACACAGATACGCAGTATTTT
- TRBJ2-3 TRBV6-2/TRBV6-3 few CASIPGRLRGPGADTQYF TGTGCCAGCATCCCCGGGAGGTTACGGGGGCCGGGGGCAGATACGCAGTATTTT
- TRBJ1-1 TRBV7-3 many CASSFDRYAEAFF TGTGCCAGCAGTTTCGACAGGTACGCTGAAGCTTTCTTT
- TRBJ2-2 TRBV12-3/TRBV12-4 many CASSFWGTPNTGELFF TGTGCCAGCAGTTTTTGGGGGACCCCGAACACCGGGGAGCTGTTTTTT
- TRBJ2-7 TRBV6-2/TRBV6-3 many CASSPYGYEQYF TGTGCCAGCAGTCCCTACGGGTACGAGCAGTACTTC
- TRBJ2-3 TRBV13 many CASNTPTGRGDTQYF TGTGCCAGCAACACCCCGACAGGGAGGGGAGATACGCAGTATTTT
- TRBJ2-3 TRBV7-6 many CASSLGPPLLGTDTQYF TGTGCCAGCAGCTTAGGTCCCCCCCTACTTGGCACAGATACGCAGTATTTT
- TRBJ2-7 TRBV27 many CASGPTGIPYEQYF TGTGCCAGCGGGCCAACAGGGATCCCCTACGAGCAGTACTTC
TRBD2 TRBJ2-3 TRBV6-2/TRBV6-3 many CASTRLAPGTDTQYF TGTGCCAGCACCCGACTAGCCCCGGGCACAGATACGCAGTATTTT
- TRBJ2-1 TRBV28 many CASSLPGLPSSYNEQFF TGTGCCAGCAGTTTACCGGGACTCCCGTCGTCCTACAATGAGCAGTTCTTC
TRBD2 TRBJ2-3 TRBV20-1 many CSARDPLADTDTQYF TGCAGTGCTAGAGATCCCCTAGCGGACACAGATACGCAGTATTTT
- TRBJ2-5 TRBV15 many CATKGLGTGKETQYF TGTGCCACCAAGGGTCTAGGGACGGGGAAAGAGACCCAGTACTTC
- TRBJ1-5 TRBV20-1 many CSATHGPGKPQHF TGCAGTGCTACCCACGGCCCGGGGAAGCCCCAGCATTTT
- TRBJ2-5 TRBV24-1 many CATSDPRHSPGETQYF TGTGCCACCAGTGATCCCAGGCACTCCCCCGGAGAGACCCAGTACTTC
- TRBJ1-1 TRBV10-3 many CAISDPRTASEAFF TGTGCCATCAGTGATCCCCGGACGGCCAGTGAAGCTTTCTTT
- TRBJ1-1 TRBV12-3/TRBV12-4 many CASSAAPLNTEAFF TGTGCCAGCAGTGCGGCCCCCTTGAACACTGAAGCTTTCTTT
TRBD2 TRBJ2-1 TRBV9 many CASSVRLAGGLDYNEQFF TGTGCCAGCAGCGTACGGCTAGCGGGGGGGTTGGATTACAATGAGCAGTTCTTC
TRBD1 TRBJ2-7 TRBV5-1 - CASSFRGPYKQYF TGCGCCAGCAGCTTCAGGGGGCCCTACAAGCAGTACTTC
- TRBJ2-1 TRBV5-1 many CASSPRGSSYNEQFF TGCGCCAGCAGCCCCAGGGGAAGCTCCTACAATGAGCAGTTCTTC
TRBD2 TRBJ2-1 TRBV5-1 many CASSFKAGVYNEQFF TGCGCCAGCAGCTTCAAAGCGGGAGTCTACAATGAGCAGTTCTTC
- TRBJ2-7 TRBV28 few CASRSPGQLRGGEQYF TGTGCCAGCAGATCACCCGGACAGCTACGTGGAGGGGAGCAGTACTTC
- TRBJ1-3 TRBV4-3 many CASSQDTGNTIYF TGCGCCAGCAGCCAAGATACTGGAAACACCATATATTTT